What follows are 10 T cell receptor beta chains derived from one specimen sequenced in a study of shared clonotypes between healthy human individuals (TCRdb year 2020). Library creation used the immunoSEQ multiplex PCR assay. The table comes from immuneACCESS by way of TCRdb, which keeps in-frame sequences with V and J called. Part of the clones is missing from these tables; in studies checked, under half for an unresolved V gene and the rest for unknown reasons. This sample comprises approximately 2,300,000 clones, just under 95% of them detected only once. The ten largest make up 0.37% of the sample. Sequencing input: naive CD4+ T cells from PBMCs. The sample's cell subset or site label is to be understood as: CD45RA+ positively selected. Receptors were obtained from a man younger than 30 in good health. Some clones in this sample may be carry-over from other donors' samples.

Points on this clone: This specimen includes other DNA sequences encoding the same CDR3. The gene calls are TRBV28 and TRBJ1-1, with 10 bases that match TRBD1. Germline-derived CDR1 and CDR2 are MDHEN and SYDVKM. V lost 6 bases, J lost 3 bases, and 4 bases stayed unmatched. The length of the CDR3 is 14 residues. DNA for the CDR3: TGTGCCAGCAGCCCGGGACAGGGGTACACTGAAGCTTTCTTT. This sequence encodes CASSPGQGYTEAFF.

Notes on this clone: A read error may be the cause here, since a much bigger clone is one base away. Other DNA sequences of this sample code for an identical CDR3. The chain is built from TRBV11-3 and TRBJ1-1; D call uncertain. V lost 1 base and J lost 1, with 4 bases in between. Germline V gene data show CDR1 as SGHNT and CDR2 as YENEEA. The CDR3 has 13 amino acids. CDR3 in DNA: TGTGCCAGCAGCTTAGCCGGGAACACTGAAGCTTTCTTT. Its protein is CASSLAGNTEAFF.

J is TRBJ2-7 and V is TRBV4-1; 10 nucleotides match TRBD1. The CDR3 loop spans 15 amino acids. V dropped 2 bases and J dropped 2; count of bases not matched to a gene: 3. CDR1 and CDR2 (germline): MGHRA, YSYEKL. This CDR3 is CASSQWGTGAYEQYF. CDR3 bases: TGCGCCAGCAGCCAATGGGGGACAGGGGCCTACGAGCAGTACTTC.

The chain is built from TRBV5-6 and TRBJ1-1; a weak D match, TRBD1 (6 bases). The CDR3 is made up of 16 amino acids. With 4 bases removed from V and 1 base from J, the gap between germline ends came to 17 bases. Germline CDR1 reads SGHDT; CDR2 reads YYEEEE. The CDR3 nucleotides are TGTGCCAGCAGCACGAGACAGGAGATAGAGAACACTGAAGCTTTCTTT. Translating it yields CASSTRQEIENTEAFF.

The chain is built from TRBV27 and TRBJ2-1; D is perhaps TRBD1 or TRBD2 (5 bases each). V shed 9 bases and J shed 5 bases, with 17 bases lying between them. From germline, CDR1 is MNHEY and CDR2 SMNVEV (reference sequence). The CDR3 consists of 14 residues. The CDR3 DNA reads as TGTGCCAGTCAAAACCAGGGACGGAACAATGAGCAGTTCTTC. Translated: CASQNQGRNNEQFF.

The rearrangement links TRBV10-1 to TRBJ1-1; 9 bases line up with TRBD1. CDR1 and CDR2 from the germline V gene are WNHNN and SYGVQD (reference sequence). J gave up 3 bases and V 5 bases, and 4 bases lay outside the gene matches. This CDR3 has 14 residues. The DNA of the CDR3 is TGCGCCAGCAGTCCGGGACAGGGTGACACTGAAGCTTTCTTT. Encoded protein: CASSPGQGDTEAFF.

This chain uses TRBV5-1 with TRBJ1-2; 7 nucleotides agree with TRBD1. The CDR3 covers 17 residues. Trimming removed 4 bases from V and 8 bases from J; junction bases left unmatched: 20. CDR1 SGHRS and CDR2 YFSETQ come from the germline V gene. The CDR3 region has the DNA TGCGCCAGCAGCGACCGACTCTCCGACAGGGATCTCGGCGGCTACACCTTC. Translation gives CASSDRLSDRDLGGYTF.

The chain employs TRBV1 and TRBJ2-2; TRBD1, the D gene given by the table, was not confirmed from the DNA. TRBV1 is noted as a pseudogene. The CDR3 runs to 17 residues. CDR3 coding DNA: TGCACCAGCAGCCAACTTAGACAGGGCCCGAACACCGGGGAGCTGTTTTTT. Amino acid sequence: CTSSQLRQGPNTGELFF.

The chain is built from TRBV5-1 and TRBJ2-3, with D perhaps TRBD2 (6 bases). CDR1 and CDR2 (germline): SGHRS, YFSETQ. Trimming took off 0 bases at V and 3 bases at J, with 8 bases between the two ends. The CDR3 extends over 14 amino acids. CDR3 DNA: TGCGCCAGCAGCTTGGAGCGGGTAACAGATACGCAGTATTTT. Its protein is CASSLERVTDTQYF.

V and J are TRBV7-8 and TRBJ2-3; tentatively, D is TRBD2 (6 bases). V lost 4 bases and J lost 7, with 15 bases in between. The germline gives CDR1 SGHVS, CDR2 FQNEAQ. This CDR3 has 14 amino acids. The CDR3: CASSSDWEANTQYF. CDR3 bases: TGTGCCAGCAGCTCCGACTGGGAGGCAAATACGCAGTATTTT.